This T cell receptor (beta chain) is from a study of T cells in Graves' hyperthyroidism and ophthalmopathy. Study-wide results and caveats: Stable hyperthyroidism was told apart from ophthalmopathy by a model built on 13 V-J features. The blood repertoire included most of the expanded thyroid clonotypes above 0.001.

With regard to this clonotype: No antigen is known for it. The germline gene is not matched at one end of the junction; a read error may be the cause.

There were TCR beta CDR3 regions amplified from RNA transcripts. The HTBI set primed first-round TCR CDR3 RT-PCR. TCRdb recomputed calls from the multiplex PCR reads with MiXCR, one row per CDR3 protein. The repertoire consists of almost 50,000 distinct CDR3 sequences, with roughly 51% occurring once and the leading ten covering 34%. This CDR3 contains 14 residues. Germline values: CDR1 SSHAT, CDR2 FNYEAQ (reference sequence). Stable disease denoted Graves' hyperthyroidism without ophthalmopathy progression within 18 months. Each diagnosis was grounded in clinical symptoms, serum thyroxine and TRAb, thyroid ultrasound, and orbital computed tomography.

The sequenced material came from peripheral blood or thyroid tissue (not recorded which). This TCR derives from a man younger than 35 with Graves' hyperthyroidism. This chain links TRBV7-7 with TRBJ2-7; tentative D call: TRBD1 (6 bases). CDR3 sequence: CASSLSGQSYERYF. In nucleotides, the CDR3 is TGTGCCAGCAGCTTGTCCGGACAGTCCTACGAGCGGTACTTC.